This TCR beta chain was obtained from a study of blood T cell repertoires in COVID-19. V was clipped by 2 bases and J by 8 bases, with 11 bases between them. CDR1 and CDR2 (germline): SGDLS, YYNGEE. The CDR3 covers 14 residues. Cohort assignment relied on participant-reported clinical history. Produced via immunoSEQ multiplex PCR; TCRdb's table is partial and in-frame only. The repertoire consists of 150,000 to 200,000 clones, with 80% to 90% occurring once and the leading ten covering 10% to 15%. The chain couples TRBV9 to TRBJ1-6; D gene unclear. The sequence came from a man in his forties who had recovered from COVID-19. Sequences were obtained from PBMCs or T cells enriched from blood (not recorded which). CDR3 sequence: CASSVTSTDSPLHF. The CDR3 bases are TGTGCCAGCAGCGTGACTTCTACTGATTCACCCCTCCACTTT.